The clone carrying this T cell receptor (beta chain) was seen at least ten times. Its target is not known. These data originate in a study of response to subunit inactivated influenza vaccine. TCRdb re-called the RT-PCR reads through MiXCR, storing one row per CDR3 protein. The table has around 580,000 distinct CDR3 sequences, 14% seen once. CDR3 size: 15 residues. CDR1 SGHTA and CDR2 FQGNSA come from the germline V gene. V lost 1 base and J lost 8, with 15 bases in between. Study-wide findings and caveats: Few additional T cells are recruited per seasonal influenza vaccination, authors suggested.

Sequenced here: PBMCs from blood, sampled 11 to 12 days after vaccination. The receptor comes from a man aged 50 or older who received an inactivated influenza vaccine. The chain combines TRBV7-2 with TRBJ2-1; D perhaps matches TRBD2 (6 bases). Here the CDR3 reads CASSLGDGGLYEQFF. The CDR3 region has the DNA TGTGCCAGCAGCTTAGGGGACGGGGGTTTATATGAGCAGTTCTTC.